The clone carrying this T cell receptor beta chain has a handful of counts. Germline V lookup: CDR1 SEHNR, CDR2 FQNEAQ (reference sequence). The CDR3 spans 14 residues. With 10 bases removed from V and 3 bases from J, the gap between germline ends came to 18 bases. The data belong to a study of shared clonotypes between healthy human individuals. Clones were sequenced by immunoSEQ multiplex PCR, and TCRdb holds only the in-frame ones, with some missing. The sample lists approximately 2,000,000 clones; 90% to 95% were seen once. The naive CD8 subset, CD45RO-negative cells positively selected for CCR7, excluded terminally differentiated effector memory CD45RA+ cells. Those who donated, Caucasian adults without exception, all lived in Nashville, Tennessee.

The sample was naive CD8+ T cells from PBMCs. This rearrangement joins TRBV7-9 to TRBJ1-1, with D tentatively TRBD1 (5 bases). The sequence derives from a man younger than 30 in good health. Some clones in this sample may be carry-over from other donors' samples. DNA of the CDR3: TGTGCCACACGGGGGATGGGAGGTGACACTGAAGCTTTCTTT. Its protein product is CATRGMGGDTEAFF.